The 27 T cell receptor beta chains reported below all come from one sample, sequenced in a study of T cell changes during pregnancy in multiple sclerosis. Repertoires were generated with immunoSEQ multiplex PCR, while TCRdb's copy carries only in-frame clones and drops some. The sample contains approximately 37,000 clones, about 91% of which appear only once. The source was CD4+ T cells from peripheral blood mononuclear cells, collected in the first trimester of pregnancy. The receptors derive from a female donor with multiple sclerosis, enrolled in a pregnancy study.

This chain connects TRBV14 to TRBJ2-1; TRBD1 matches 9 bases. The junction had 8 bases not matched to a gene; V was cut back by 0 bases and J by 2 bases. CDR1 SGHDN and CDR2 FVKESK come from the germline V gene. There are 18 residues in the CDR3. CDR3 sequence: CASSQDKGQGTPYNEQFF. The CDR3 region has the DNA TGTGCCAGCAGCCAAGATAAGGGACAGGGTACCCCCTACAATGAGCAGTTCTTC.

J is TRBJ1-1 and V is TRBV5-1; 11 bases fit TRBD1. This CDR3 region has 16 residues. Germline V CDR1 and CDR2: SGHRS, YFSETQ. Unmatched junction bases numbered 9, after V lost 4 bases and J lost 4 bases. For the CDR3, the DNA is TGCGCCAGCAGCACCTGGACAGGGGGCGGGGGCACTGAAGCTTTCTTT. Protein: CASSTWTGGGGTEAFF. Using reference TRBV5-1 and TRBJ1-1 for the parts outside the CDR3, the full variable domain is KAGVTQTPRYLIKTRGQQVTLSCSPISGHRSVSWYQQTPGQGLQFLFEYFSETQRNKGNFPGRFSGRQFSNSRSEMNVSTLELGDSALYLCASSTWTGGGGTEAFFGQGTRLTVV.

This clone was recorded only once. V and J are TRBV29-1 and TRBJ2-1, with D maybe TRBD2 (5 bases). The CDR3 is made up of 13 amino acids. Deletions cut 5 bases from V and 0 bases from J, with 8 bases between. Per the germline V gene, CDR1 is SQVTM and CDR2 is ANQGSEA. The CDR3 spells CSVTRSSYNEQFF. As DNA, the CDR3 is TGCAGCGTTACTAGAAGCTCCTACAATGAGCAGTTCTTC.

V and J are TRBV30 and TRBJ2-3; D gene uncertain. The length of the CDR3 is 14 residues. Germline V gene data show CDR1 as GTSNPN and CDR2 as SVGIG (reference sequence). The germline V and J ends were trimmed by 2 bases and 6 bases, with 15 bases remaining between them. The CDR3 sequence: CAWSQTGSEDTQYF. CDR3 bases: TGTGCCTGGAGTCAGACTGGTAGTGAGGATACGCAGTATTTT.

This chain connects TRBV2 to TRBJ2-7; 11 nucleotides align to TRBD1. Germline loops: CDR1 SNHLY, CDR2 FYNNEI. The CDR3 extends over 19 amino acids. The junction had 21 bases not matched to a gene; V was cut back by 4 bases and J by 7 bases. The DNA of the CDR3 is TGTGCCAGCAGTGGGTTACTGGGACAGGGGGTCTTAAGTGGGGGAGAGCAGTACTTC. Protein: CASSGLLGQGVLSGGEQYF. Supplemented by reference TRBV2 and TRBJ2-7, the full variable domain reads EPEVTQTPSHQVTQMGQEVILRCVPISNHLYFYWYRQILGQKVEFLVSFYNNEISEKSEIFDDQFSVERPDGSNFTLKIRSTKLEDSAMYFCASSGLLGQGVLSGGEQYFGPGTRLTVT.

The chain carries TRBV15 and TRBJ2-7; 11 bases fit TRBD2. V was clipped by 3 bases and J by 3 bases; unmatched bases: 7. CDR1 LNHNV and CDR2 YYDKDF come from the germline V gene (reference sequence). This CDR3 is built from 16 residues. The CDR3 DNA is TGTGCCACCAGCAGGGGACCGGGACTAGCGGACTACGAGCAGTACTTC. This encodes CATSRGPGLADYEQYF.

This chain uses TRBV5-4 with TRBJ1-4; possibly TRBD1 for D (5 bases). CDR1 and CDR2 from the germline V gene are SGHNT and YYREEE (reference sequence). V was clipped by 4 bases and J by 8 bases, with 18 bases between them. This CDR3 spans 15 amino acids. CDR3 sequence reads: CASSEGGDGVEKLFF. CDR3 in DNA: TGTGCCAGCAGCGAGGGAGGGGACGGGGTGGAAAAACTGTTTTTT.

In DNA, the CDR3 is TGTGCCAGCGCATCTACAGGGAGTGGTGGAAACACCATATATTTT. Residues: CASASTGSGGNTIYF. The gene calls are TRBV5-6 and TRBJ1-3; D is perhaps TRBD1 (6 bases). CDR1 SGHDT and CDR2 YYEEEE come from the germline V gene. The CDR3 length is 15 residues. The V and J ends lost 7 bases and 3 bases respectively, with 17 bases between them.

The chain joins TRBV5-6 to TRBJ2-1; D is ambiguous. CDR3 size: 14 residues. From germline, CDR1 is SGHDT and CDR2 YYEEEE. Trimming removed 4 bases from V and 5 bases from J, with 13 bases in between. The CDR3: CASSLFDRDNEQFF. CDR3 DNA sequence: TGTGCCAGCAGCCTGTTTGATCGAGACAATGAGCAGTTCTTC.

The genes are TRBV25-1 and TRBJ1-1, with D possibly TRBD1 on 5 matching bases. The V and J ends lost 2 bases and 3 bases respectively, with 13 bases between them. The CDR3 runs 15 residues. Germline CDR1 is MGHDK and CDR2 is SYGVNS. The CDR3 loop is CASSEGQGLHTEAFF. The CDR3 DNA reads as TGTGCCAGCAGTGAAGGTCAGGGATTGCACACTGAAGCTTTCTTT.

V is TRBV11-3 and J is TRBJ2-3; 10 bases line up with TRBD2. With 5 bases clipped from V and 4 bases from J, the junction kept 6 bases outside the gene matches. The CDR3 consists of 15 residues. Per germline, CDR1 SGHNT and CDR2 YENEEA. CDR3 DNA: TGTGCCAGCAGCCCCCTAGCGGGGGTGGCAGATACGCAGTATTTT. It encodes CASSPLAGVADTQYF.

Notes on this clone: Distinct nucleotide sequences in the sample also encode this CDR3. CDR3 DNA sequence: TGTGCCAGCACCGACACAGGGGTGGAGCAGTTCTTC. Translated: CASTDTGVEQFF. V is TRBV6-5 and J is TRBJ2-1; TRBD1 matches 7 bases. The germline gives CDR1 MNHEY, CDR2 SVGAGI. This CDR3 is 12 amino acids long. V shed 7 bases and J 10 bases; nucleotides not matched to a gene: 7.

On this clone: The same CDR3 can be traced to other DNA sequences in this sample. This chain joins TRBV5-1 and TRBJ2-1; no clear D gene. This CDR3 has 15 amino acids. V was cut by 0 bases and J by 0 bases, with 7 bases left in between. Per the germline V gene, CDR1 is SGHRS and CDR2 is YFSETQ. This chain's CDR3 is CASSLAGDSYNEQFF. The CDR3 nucleotides read TGCGCCAGCAGCTTGGCGGGTGACTCCTACAATGAGCAGTTCTTC. The full variable domain, rest sourced from reference TRBV5-1 and TRBJ2-1, is KAGVTQTPRYLIKTRGQQVTLSCSPISGHRSVSWYQQTPGQGLQFLFEYFSETQRNKGNFPGRFSGRQFSNSRSEMNVSTLELGDSALYLCASSLAGDSYNEQFFGPGTRLTVL.

The chain recombines TRBV28 with TRBJ2-1; 7 bases map to TRBD2. This CDR3 has 15 amino acids. V lost 3 bases to trimming and J lost 3 bases; unmatched junction nucleotides: 5. Germline V lookup: CDR1 MDHEN, CDR2 SYDVKM. As DNA, the CDR3 is TGTGCCAGCAGTTTGTGGCGGGAGAGCTACAATGAGCAGTTCTTC. Its translation is CASSLWRESYNEQFF.

This clone was observed a single time. The rearrangement links TRBV11-3 to TRBJ2-1; 7 bases are shared with TRBD2. The CDR3 sequence is 15 residues long. The junction had 5 bases not matched to a gene; V was cut back by 2 bases and J by 4 bases. Germline V lookup: CDR1 SGHNT, CDR2 YENEEA. CDR3 sequence (DNA): TGTGCCAGCAGCTTAAGTCTAGCGGAATACAATGAGCAGTTCTTC. This codes for CASSLSLAEYNEQFF.

The chain combines TRBV6-4 with TRBJ1-4, with 9 nucleotides matching TRBD1. Germline-derived CDR1 and CDR2 are MRHNA and SNTAGT. This CDR3 is built from 13 residues. V gave up 6 bases and J gave up 8 bases; unmatched junction bases: 4. The CDR3 bases are TGTGCCAGCAGACAGGGGGCGGAAGAAAAACTGTTTTTT. Amino acids: CASRQGAEEKLFF.

The chain employs TRBV30 and TRBJ2-2; D unresolved. Deletions cut 2 bases from V and 4 bases from J, with 8 bases between. The germline V gene encodes CDR1 GTSNPN and CDR2 SVGIG (reference sequence). CDR3 length equals 13 residues. The chain's CDR3 is CAWSSHLTGELFF. The CDR3 coding sequence is TGTGCCTGGAGTTCACACCTCACCGGGGAGCTGTTTTTT. Full variable domain (remainder filled in from reference TRBV30 and TRBJ2-2): SQTIHQWPATLVQPVGSPLSLECTVEGTSNPNLYWYRQAAGRGLQLLFYSVGIGQISSEVPQNLSASRPQDRQFILSSKKLLLSDSGFYLCAWSSHLTGELFFGEGSRLTVL.

The rearrangement joins TRBV6-1 to TRBJ1-1, with 8 positions matching TRBD1. CDR3 length: 13 amino acids. The ends lost 10 bases at V and 5 bases at J; junction bases unmatched: 9. In germline, CDR1 is MNHNS, CDR2 SASEGT. The CDR3 nucleotides are TGTGCCACCATCAGGGGGCTAAAAACTGAAGCTTTCTTT. As protein: CATIRGLKTEAFF.

The chain employs TRBV5-1 and TRBJ2-1; D uncertain. Germline CDR1 and CDR2: SGHRS and YFSETQ. The CDR3 is 13 residues long. Deletions cut 2 bases from V and 6 bases from J, with 9 bases between. The CDR3 DNA reads TGCGCCAGCAGCTTATCGAGTCCCAATGAGCAGTTCTTC. Encoded protein: CASSLSSPNEQFF. The variable domain in full, completed from reference TRBV5-1 and TRBJ2-1, reads KAGVTQTPRYLIKTRGQQVTLSCSPISGHRSVSWYQQTPGQGLQFLFEYFSETQRNKGNFPGRFSGRQFSNSRSEMNVSTLELGDSALYLCASSLSSPNEQFFGPGTRLTVL.

The rearrangement uses TRBV2 and TRBJ2-5, with 7 nucleotides matching TRBD2. In germline, CDR1 is SNHLY, CDR2 FYNNEI. The CDR3 runs to 14 residues. V trimming: 6 bases; J trimming: 2 bases; junction bases outside the gene matches: 6. CDR3 amino acids: CASRVSSGQETQYF. CDR3 sequence (DNA): TGTGCCAGCAGAGTGTCTAGCGGTCAAGAGACCCAGTACTTC.

V is TRBV19 and J is TRBJ1-1; 8 nucleotides match TRBD1. The J segment lost 3 bases and the V segment lost 9 bases, leaving 6 bases of the junction unmatched. CDR1 and CDR2 (germline): LNHDA, SQIVND (reference sequence). The CDR3 extends over 13 amino acids. As DNA, the CDR3 is TGTGCCAGCAACAGGGGGAGAGACACTGAAGCTTTCTTT. Translated, it gives CASNRGRDTEAFF.

V and J are TRBV29-1 and TRBJ2-7, with 10 bases aligning to TRBD1. This CDR3 is built from 17 residues. After removal of 5 bases from V and 7 bases from J, the junction contained 20 bases not matched to a gene. Germline values: CDR1 SQVTM, CDR2 ANQGSEA. CDR3 protein: CSVLGTGQGGSTGEQYF. For the CDR3, the DNA is TGCAGCGTTTTGGGGACAGGACAGGGGGGCTCAACGGGGGAGCAGTACTTC.

The rearrangement joins TRBV10-3 to TRBJ2-1; D might be TRBD2 (6 bases). Germline V gene sequence: CDR1 ENHRY, CDR2 SYGVKD. The V and J ends lost 9 bases and 0 bases respectively, with 15 bases between them. This CDR3 spans 15 amino acids. CDR3 coding DNA: TGTGCCATTGAAAGCGGGTTAAGCTCCTACAATGAGCAGTTCTTC. As protein: CAIESGLSSYNEQFF.

The rearrangement joins TRBV7-2 to TRBJ2-7, with D possibly TRBD1 on 5 matching bases. Trimming stripped 5 bases from V and 4 bases from J, with 12 bases between. Germline CDR1 SGHTA, CDR2 FQGNSA. The CDR3 is made up of 13 amino acids. CDR3 sequence: CASSPDRQYEQYF. The CDR3 bases are TGTGCCAGCAGCCCCGACAGACAGTACGAGCAGTACTTC.

The J gene is TRBJ1-2, the V gene TRBV2; 7 nucleotides line up with TRBD1. The V segment lost 4 bases and the J segment 5 bases; nucleotides outside the gene matches: 4. The CDR3 totals 13 residues. Germline V CDR1 and CDR2: SNHLY, FYNNEI. The CDR3 here is CASSGRQGYGYTF. The CDR3, as DNA: TGTGCCAGCAGTGGGAGACAGGGATATGGCTACACCTTC.

The V call is TRBV19, the J call TRBJ1-2, with no clear D. The germline V gene encodes CDR1 LNHDA and CDR2 SQIVND (reference sequence). The ends were cut back, 3 bases at V and 1 base at J, with 12 bases in the middle. This CDR3 region has 15 residues. This CDR3 is CASSIVGHHNYGYTF. In nucleotides, the CDR3 is TGTGCCAGTAGTATTGTGGGCCACCATAACTATGGCTACACCTTC. The full variable domain, completed using reference TRBV19 and TRBJ1-2, is DGGITQSPKYLFRKEGQNVTLSCEQNLNHDAMYWYRQDPGQGLRLIYYSQIVNDFQKGDIAEGYSVSREKKESFPLTVTSAQKNPTAFYLCASSIVGHHNYGYTFGSGTRLTVV.

V gene TRBV30 combines with J gene TRBJ1-5, with D maybe TRBD1 (6 bases). The germline CDR1 and CDR2 sequences are GTSNPN and SVGIG (reference sequence). V gave up 2 bases and J gave up 2 bases, with 13 bases separating them. This CDR3 contains 15 residues. CDR3 DNA: TGTGCCTGGAGTAAAACAGGGTATGGCAATCAGCCCCAGCATTTT. It encodes CAWSKTGYGNQPQHF.